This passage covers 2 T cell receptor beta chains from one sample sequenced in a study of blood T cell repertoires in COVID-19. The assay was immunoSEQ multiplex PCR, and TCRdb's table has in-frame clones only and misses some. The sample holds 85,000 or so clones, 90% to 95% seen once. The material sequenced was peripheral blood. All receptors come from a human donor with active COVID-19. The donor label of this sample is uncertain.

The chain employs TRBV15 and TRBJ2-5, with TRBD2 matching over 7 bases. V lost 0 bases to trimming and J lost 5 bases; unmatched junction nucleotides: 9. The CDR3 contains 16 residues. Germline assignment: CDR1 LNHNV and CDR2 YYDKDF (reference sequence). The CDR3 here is CATSRDRGSGGETQYF. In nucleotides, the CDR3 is TGTGCCACCAGCAGAGATCGTGGCTCCGGGGGGGAGACCCAGTACTTC.

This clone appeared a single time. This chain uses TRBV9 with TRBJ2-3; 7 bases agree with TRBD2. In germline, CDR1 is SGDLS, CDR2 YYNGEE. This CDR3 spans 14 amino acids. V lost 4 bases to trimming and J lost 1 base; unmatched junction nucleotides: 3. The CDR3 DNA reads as TGTGCCAGCAGCCGGGAGGCCCGCACAGATACGCAGTATTTT. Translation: CASSREARTDTQYF. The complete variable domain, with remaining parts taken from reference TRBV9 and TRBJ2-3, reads DSGVTQTPKHLITATGQRVTLRCSPRSGDLSVYWYQQSLDQGLQFLIQYYNGEERAKGNILERFSAQQFPDLHSELNLSSLELGDSALYFCASSREARTDTQYFGPGTRLTVL.